These T cell receptor beta chains were read from a single sample in a study of post-analysis software for immune sequencing data. TCRdb analysed the PCR reads with MiXCR anew, one entry per CDR3 protein. The sample has some 240,000 distinct CDR3 sequences; about 40% are singletons. Source material: blood. These receptors all come from a girl aged 5-17 years with multiple sclerosis. Both conserved end residues are part of each CDR3. The D gene is left open where the match is weak. Expanded clones get a size class; other rows say once, few or many, or leave the size out.

J: TRBJ1-2; V: TRBV2; size: .; D: .; CDR3: CASSEGSRGGYTF; DNA: TGTGCCAGCAGTGAAGGCAGTCGAGGGGGCTACACCTTC
J: TRBJ2-5; V: TRBV6-1; size: .; D: .; CDR3: CASTPYWGPDLGETQYF; DNA: TGTGCCAGCACCCCCTACTGGGGGCCAGACCTAGGGGAGACCCAGTACTTC
J: TRBJ2-2; V: TRBV15; size: .; D: .; CDR3: CATSRVMGDYGELFF; DNA: TGTGCCACCAGCAGAGTTATGGGGGATTACGGGGAGCTGTTTTTT
J: TRBJ1-1; V: TRBV29-1; size: few; D: .; CDR3: CSVDTGRVGEAFF; DNA: TGCAGCGTTGATACGGGGCGGGTGGGTGAAGCTTTCTTT
J: TRBJ2-1; V: TRBV15; size: .; D: .; CDR3: CATSREGLHNEQFF; DNA: TGTGCCACCAGCAGAGAAGGACTTCACAATGAGCAGTTCTTC
J: TRBJ2-1; V: TRBV5-1; size: .; D: TRBD1; CDR3: CASRRDRGTQKTQFF; DNA: TGCGCCAGCCGCCGAGACAGGGGAACCCAAAAGACCCAGTTCTTC
J: TRBJ2-3; V: TRBV3-1; size: few; D: TRBD1; CDR3: CASSPVLMTGAYDTQYF; DNA: TGTGCCAGCAGCCCCGTTCTCATGACAGGGGCTTACGATACGCAGTATTTT
J: TRBJ1-2; V: TRBV5-1; size: .; D: TRBD1; CDR3: CASSLGDRELSGYTF; DNA: TGCGCCAGCAGCTTGGGGGACAGGGAGCTAAGTGGCTACACCTTC
J: TRBJ2-5; V: TRBV14; size: many; D: .; CDR3: CASSQVRGVQETQYF; DNA: TGTGCCAGCAGCCAGGTGCGAGGGGTCCAAGAGACCCAGTACTTC
J: TRBJ2-5; V: TRBV28; size: many; D: .; CDR3: CASSLGDGRAGYGTQYF; DNA: TGTGCCAGCAGTTTAGGCGACGGCAGGGCGGGCTACGGGACCCAGTACTTC
J: TRBJ2-5; V: TRBV6-7; size: many; D: .; CDR3: CASSYETAGETQYF; DNA: TGTGCCAGCAGTTACGAGACGGCGGGGGAGACCCAGTACTTC
J: TRBJ2-1; V: TRBV7-2; size: few; D: TRBD2; CDR3: CASSLRTSGTLSYNEQFF; DNA: TGTGCCAGCAGCTTGAGGACTAGCGGGACCCTGAGCTACAATGAGCAGTTCTTC
J: TRBJ1-2; V: TRBV6-1; size: many; D: .; CDR3: CASKVVSYGYTF; DNA: TGTGCCAGCAAGGTAGTCAGCTATGGCTACACCTTC
J: TRBJ2-2; V: TRBV10-3; size: .; D: TRBD1; CDR3: CAIRSRTGQGTGELFF; DNA: TGTGCCATCAGGAGTAGGACAGGGCAAGGCACCGGGGAGCTGTTTTTT
J: TRBJ2-3; V: TRBV5-1; size: many; D: .; CDR3: CASSLDTDTQYF; DNA: TGTGCCAGCAGCTTAGACACAGATACGCAGTATTTT
J: TRBJ1-3; V: TRBV28; size: .; D: .; CDR3: CASSLLQGVSGNTIYF; DNA: TGTGCCAGCAGTTTATTACAGGGCGTCTCTGGGAACACCATATATTTT
J: TRBJ2-1; V: TRBV4-1; size: many; D: TRBD1; CDR3: CASSTGQGAREQFF; DNA: TGCGCCAGCAGCACGGGACAGGGGGCGAGAGAGCAGTTCTTC
J: TRBJ1-4; V: TRBV5-1; size: many; D: TRBD1; CDR3: CASSSEAGTDLFF; DNA: TGCGCCAGCAGCTCGGAGGCCGGGACAGACCTGTTTTTT
J: TRBJ1-1; V: TRBV28; size: .; D: .; CDR3: CASSSTGTEKAFF; DNA: TGTGCCAGCAGTTCGACCGGGACTGAGAAAGCTTTCTTT
J: TRBJ1-4; V: TRBV6-2/TRBV6-3; size: many; D: .; CDR3: CASSRHPGIEKLFF; DNA: TGTGCCAGCAGCCGCCACCCGGGAATTGAAAAACTGTTTTTT
J: TRBJ1-1; V: TRBV15; size: .; D: TRBD1; CDR3: CATSRDSAGGTEAFF; DNA: TGTGCCACCAGCAGAGATTCGGCAGGGGGCACTGAAGCTTTCTTT
J: TRBJ2-5; V: TRBV2; size: many; D: .; CDR3: CASSGRAPWTQYF; DNA: TGTGCCAGCAGTGGCAGGGCCCCATGGACCCAGTACTTC
J: TRBJ2-4; V: TRBV12-3/TRBV12-4; size: many; D: .; CDR3: CASSRGQAKNIQYF; DNA: TGTGCCAGCAGCCGGGGACAAGCCAAAAACATTCAGTACTTC
J: TRBJ1-5; V: TRBV29-1; size: many; D: TRBD1; CDR3: CSVGSGTVNQPQHF; DNA: TGCAGCGTTGGGAGCGGGACAGTAAATCAGCCCCAGCATTTT
J: TRBJ2-1; V: TRBV6-5; size: many; D: .; CDR3: CASSMGGEQFF; DNA: TGTGCCAGCAGTATGGGGGGTGAGCAGTTCTTC
J: TRBJ1-1; V: TRBV7-9; size: .; D: TRBD1; CDR3: CASSGTGSNAEAFF; DNA: TGTGCCAGCAGCGGGACAGGCTCGAACGCTGAAGCTTTCTTT
J: TRBJ2-1; V: TRBV5-1; size: .; D: .; CDR3: CASSLAAGQRNNEQFF; DNA: TGCGCCAGCAGCTTGGCCGCGGGACAGAGAAACAATGAGCAGTTCTTC
J: TRBJ2-5; V: TRBV5-1; size: .; D: .; CDR3: CASSLGDRSQETQYF; DNA: TGCGCCAGCAGCTTAGGAGACAGAAGTCAAGAGACCCAGTACTTC
J: TRBJ1-1; V: TRBV5-1; size: few; D: .; CDR3: CASSSMGAGTEAFF; DNA: TGCGCCAGCAGCTCGATGGGGGCAGGCACTGAAGCTTTCTTT
J: TRBJ1-1; V: TRBV10-3; size: few; D: .; CDR3: CAISEGTRGKNTEAFF; DNA: TGTGCCATCAGTGAGGGAACAAGGGGGAAGAACACTGAAGCTTTCTTT
J: TRBJ2-1; V: TRBV4-2; size: .; D: TRBD2; CDR3: CASQGLAGGPLNEQFF; DNA: TGTGCCAGCCAGGGACTAGCGGGAGGGCCCCTCAATGAGCAGTTCTTC
J: TRBJ1-1; V: TRBV5-1; size: many; D: .; CDR3: CASSLLVENTEAFF; DNA: TGCGCCAGCAGCCTGCTAGTAGAGAACACTGAAGCTTTCTTT
J: TRBJ1-4; V: TRBV7-9; size: few; D: TRBD1; CDR3: CASSPKRQGAFNEKLFF; DNA: TGTGCCAGCAGCCCAAAGCGACAGGGGGCTTTTAATGAAAAACTGTTTTTT
J: TRBJ2-3; V: TRBV12-3/TRBV12-4; size: .; D: .; CDR3: CASSADAAARADMEYF; DNA: TGTGCCAGCAGTGCCGATGCAGCAGCGAGAGCAGATATGGAATATTTT
J: TRBJ1-6; V: TRBV20-1; size: .; D: .; CDR3: CSTLGGVSNSPLHF; DNA: TGCAGTACCCTGGGGGGCGTTTCGAATTCACCCCTCCACTTT
J: TRBJ2-4; V: TRBV20-1; size: .; D: TRBD2; CDR3: CSATGLAGGPGNIQYF; DNA: TGCAGTGCGACCGGACTAGCGGGGGGGCCAGGAAACATTCAGTACTTC
J: TRBJ1-6; V: TRBV11-1; size: .; D: .; CDR3: CASSLGVDSPLHF; DNA: TGTGCCAGCAGCTTAGGTGTTGATTCACCCCTCCACTTT
J: TRBJ2-2; V: TRBV9; size: few; D: TRBD2; CDR3: CASSAGGGARTGELFF; DNA: TGTGCCAGCAGCGCCGGGGGAGGGGCCAGGACCGGGGAGCTGTTTTTT
J: TRBJ2-5; V: TRBV30; size: .; D: TRBD2; CDR3: CAWSPLAGGPEYF; DNA: TGTGCCTGGAGTCCGTTAGCGGGGGGGCCGGAGTACTTC
J: TRBJ1-5; V: TRBV13; size: many; D: TRBD1; CDR3: CASSLRARGNQPQHF; DNA: TGTGCCAGCAGCTTACGCGCCAGGGGGAATCAGCCCCAGCATTTT
J: TRBJ2-7; V: TRBV15; size: .; D: TRBD1; CDR3: CATSRGTGASYEQYF; DNA: TGTGCCACCAGCAGAGGGACAGGGGCCTCCTACGAGCAGTACTTC
J: TRBJ2-5; V: TRBV7-6; size: .; D: TRBD2; CDR3: CASSSGGPQETQYF; DNA: TGTGCCAGCAGCTCGGGGGGGCCCCAAGAGACCCAGTACTTC
J: TRBJ2-2; V: TRBV2; size: .; D: .; CDR3: CASSPEGLYTGELFF; DNA: TGTGCCAGCAGCCCCGAGGGCCTATACACCGGGGAGCTGTTTTTT
J: TRBJ1-5; V: TRBV5-5; size: .; D: .; CDR3: CASSTGLPNQPQHF; DNA: TGTGCCAGCAGTACAGGACTTCCCAATCAGCCCCAGCATTTT
J: TRBJ1-2; V: TRBV15; size: many; D: .; CDR3: CATSRSRGRGYGYTF; DNA: TGTGCCACCAGCAGAAGTCGCGGGCGGGGCTATGGCTACACCTTC
J: TRBJ1-5; V: TRBV6-1; size: many; D: TRBD1; CDR3: CASSVSGTGYQPQHF; DNA: TGTGCCAGCAGCGTCTCCGGGACAGGGTATCAGCCCCAGCATTTT
J: TRBJ2-2; V: TRBV14; size: .; D: TRBD1; CDR3: CASSRQGQPAAGELFF; DNA: TGTGCCAGCAGCCGACAGGGACAGCCGGCCGCCGGGGAGCTGTTTTTT
J: TRBJ2-1; V: TRBV5-1; size: .; D: TRBD2; CDR3: CAGSPRGSGGSSYNEQFF; DNA: TGCGCCGGCAGCCCCCGAGGTAGCGGGGGGTCCTCCTACAATGAGCAGTTCTTC
J: TRBJ1-5; V: TRBV6-6; size: many; D: .; CDR3: CASSYSSGDQPQHF; DNA: TGTGCCAGCAGTTACTCAAGCGGGGACCAGCCCCAGCATTTT